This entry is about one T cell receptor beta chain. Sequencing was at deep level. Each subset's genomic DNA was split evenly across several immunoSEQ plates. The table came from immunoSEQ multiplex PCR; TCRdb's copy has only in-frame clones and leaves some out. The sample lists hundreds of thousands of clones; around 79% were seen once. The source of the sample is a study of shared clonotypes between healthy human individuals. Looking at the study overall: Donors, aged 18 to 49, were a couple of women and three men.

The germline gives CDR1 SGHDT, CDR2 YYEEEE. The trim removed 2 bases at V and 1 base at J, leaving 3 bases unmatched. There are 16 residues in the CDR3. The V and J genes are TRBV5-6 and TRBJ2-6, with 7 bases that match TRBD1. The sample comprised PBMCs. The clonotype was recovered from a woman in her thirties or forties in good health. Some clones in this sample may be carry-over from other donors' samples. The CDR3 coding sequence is TGTGCCAGCAGCTTACCGACAGGGTCTGGGGCCAACGTCCTGACTTTC. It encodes CASSLPTGSGANVLTF.